This is a list of T cell receptor beta chains from one sample in a study of CD8 T cells in ankylosing spondylitis. From the 5' RACE reads, TCRdb called clonotypes with MiXCR, one entry per CDR3 protein. Of roughly 250,000 distinct CDR3 sequences in the sample, around 7.8% are singletons; the top ten hold under 7.5%. The sequenced sample consisted of blood, either unsorted or a sorted T cell fraction (not recorded which). These receptors were collected from a male donor with ankylosing spondylitis or in good health (not recorded which). The CDR3 runs from the conserved cysteine through the conserved F or W. Fields, in order: J gene, D gene, clone size, V gene, CDR3 protein, CDR3 DNA. A D gene is named only where the DNA matches it firmly. Rows may omit the clone size; those that give it use once, few, many or a size class.

j_call: TRBJ2-7; d_call: -; clone_size: many; v_call: TRBV5-1; cdr3_aa: CASSLAPENYEQYF; cdr3_nt: TGCGCCAGCAGCTTGGCGCCGGAAAATTACGAGCAGTACTTC
j_call: TRBJ2-5; d_call: -; clone_size: -; v_call: TRBV7-2; cdr3_aa: CASRLEETQYF; cdr3_nt: TGTGCCAGTCGGCTGGAAGAGACCCAGTACTTC
j_call: TRBJ2-1; d_call: -; clone_size: many; v_call: TRBV5-1; cdr3_aa: CASSLGQGRYNEQFF; cdr3_nt: TGCGCCAGCAGCTTGGGGCAGGGACGCTACAATGAGCAGTTCTTC
j_call: TRBJ2-7; d_call: TRBD1; clone_size: many; v_call: TRBV12-3/TRBV12-4; cdr3_aa: CASSSIRDSYEQYF; cdr3_nt: TGTGCCAGCAGTTCCATCCGGGACAGCTACGAGCAGTACTTC
j_call: TRBJ1-4; d_call: -; clone_size: many; v_call: TRBV20-1; cdr3_aa: CSASLFGGDEKLFF; cdr3_nt: TGCAGTGCTTCCCTCTTCGGGGGGGATGAAAAACTGTTTTTT
j_call: TRBJ1-1; d_call: -; clone_size: many; v_call: TRBV12-3/TRBV12-4; cdr3_aa: CASTSESQMNTEAFF; cdr3_nt: TGTGCCAGCACCTCCGAATCCCAAATGAACACTGAAGCTTTCTTT
j_call: TRBJ2-5; d_call: -; clone_size: many; v_call: TRBV5-1; cdr3_aa: CASSLEAGQETQYF; cdr3_nt: TGCGCCAGCAGCTTGGAAGCAGGCCAAGAGACCCAGTACTTC
j_call: TRBJ2-2; d_call: -; clone_size: many; v_call: TRBV19; cdr3_aa: CASSIEIPAENTGELFF; cdr3_nt: TGTGCCAGTAGTATAGAAATCCCAGCGGAGAACACCGGGGAGCTGTTTTTT
j_call: TRBJ1-3; d_call: -; clone_size: many; v_call: TRBV20-1; cdr3_aa: CSARERNTIYF; cdr3_nt: TGCAGTGCTAGAGAAAGAAACACCATATATTTT
j_call: TRBJ1-2; d_call: -; clone_size: -; v_call: TRBV6-4; cdr3_aa: CVTSGLLSTATWGGPTIGYTF; cdr3_nt: TGTGTCACCAGTGGTCTCCTTTCGACAGCCACATGGGGAGGGCCAACCATTGGCTACACCTTC
j_call: TRBJ2-7; d_call: TRBD2; clone_size: few; v_call: TRBV13; cdr3_aa: CASSPQPSGGGEQYF; cdr3_nt: TGTGCCAGCAGCCCACAACCTAGCGGGGGCGGCGAGCAGTACTTC
j_call: TRBJ1-1; d_call: -; clone_size: many; v_call: TRBV6-2/TRBV6-3; cdr3_aa: CASSYPTPTVVNTEAFF; cdr3_nt: TGTGCCAGCAGTTACCCCACTCCGACAGTAGTGAACACTGAAGCTTTCTTT
j_call: TRBJ1-2; d_call: -; clone_size: many; v_call: TRBV27; cdr3_aa: CASRGIGYGYTF; cdr3_nt: TGTGCCAGCAGGGGAATAGGCTATGGCTACACCTTC
j_call: TRBJ2-3; d_call: -; clone_size: many; v_call: TRBV6-1; cdr3_aa: CASREGSYADTQYF; cdr3_nt: TGTGCCAGCAGGGAGGGGTCATACGCAGATACGCAGTATTTT